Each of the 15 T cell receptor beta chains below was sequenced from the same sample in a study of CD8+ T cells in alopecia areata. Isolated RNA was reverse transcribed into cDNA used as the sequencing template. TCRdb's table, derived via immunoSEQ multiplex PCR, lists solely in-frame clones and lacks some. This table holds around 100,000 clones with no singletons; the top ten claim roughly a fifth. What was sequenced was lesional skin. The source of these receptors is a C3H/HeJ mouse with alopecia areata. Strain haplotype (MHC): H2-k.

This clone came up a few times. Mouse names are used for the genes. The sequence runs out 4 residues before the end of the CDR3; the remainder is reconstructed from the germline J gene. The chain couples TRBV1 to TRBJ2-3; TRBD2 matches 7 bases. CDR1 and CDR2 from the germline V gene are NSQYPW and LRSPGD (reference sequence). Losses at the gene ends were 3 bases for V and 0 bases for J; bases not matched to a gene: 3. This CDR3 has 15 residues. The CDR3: CTCSARGGSAETLYF. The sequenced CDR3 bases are TGCACCTGCAGTGCTCGGGGGGGGAGTGCAGAA.

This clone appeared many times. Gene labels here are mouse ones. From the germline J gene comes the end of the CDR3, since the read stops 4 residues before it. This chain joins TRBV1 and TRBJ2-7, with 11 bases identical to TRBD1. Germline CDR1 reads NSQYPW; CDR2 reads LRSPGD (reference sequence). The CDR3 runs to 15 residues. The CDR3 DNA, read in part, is TGCACCTGCAGTGCAGGGACAGGGGGCGGGTAT. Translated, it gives CTCSAGTGGGY. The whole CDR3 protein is CTCSAGTGGGYEQYF.

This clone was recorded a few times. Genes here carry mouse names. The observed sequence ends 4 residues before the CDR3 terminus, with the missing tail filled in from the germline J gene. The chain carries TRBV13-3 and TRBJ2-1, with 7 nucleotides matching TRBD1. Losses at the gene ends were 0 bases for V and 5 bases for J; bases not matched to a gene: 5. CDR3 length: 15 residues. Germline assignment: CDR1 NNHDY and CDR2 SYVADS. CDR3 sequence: CASSDADRVDAEQFF. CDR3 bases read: TGTGCCAGCAGTGATGCCGACAGGGTTGATGCT.

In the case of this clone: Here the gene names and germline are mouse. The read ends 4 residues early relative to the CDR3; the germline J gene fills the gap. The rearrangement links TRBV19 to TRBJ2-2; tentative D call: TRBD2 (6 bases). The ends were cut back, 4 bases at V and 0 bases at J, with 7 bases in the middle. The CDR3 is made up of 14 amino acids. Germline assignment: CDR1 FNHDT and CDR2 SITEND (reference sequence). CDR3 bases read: TGTGCCAGCAGTGGGACTTCAAACACCGGG. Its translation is CASSGTSNTG. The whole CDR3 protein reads CASSGTSNTGQLYF.

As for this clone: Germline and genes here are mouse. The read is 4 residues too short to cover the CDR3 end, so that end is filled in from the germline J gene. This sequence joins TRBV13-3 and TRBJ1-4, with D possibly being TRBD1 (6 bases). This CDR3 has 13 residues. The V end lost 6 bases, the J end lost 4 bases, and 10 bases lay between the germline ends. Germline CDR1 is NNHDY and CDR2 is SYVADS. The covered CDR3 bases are TGTGCCAGCAAACAGGGAGGCAACGAA. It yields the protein CASKQGGNE. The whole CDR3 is CASKQGGNERLFF.

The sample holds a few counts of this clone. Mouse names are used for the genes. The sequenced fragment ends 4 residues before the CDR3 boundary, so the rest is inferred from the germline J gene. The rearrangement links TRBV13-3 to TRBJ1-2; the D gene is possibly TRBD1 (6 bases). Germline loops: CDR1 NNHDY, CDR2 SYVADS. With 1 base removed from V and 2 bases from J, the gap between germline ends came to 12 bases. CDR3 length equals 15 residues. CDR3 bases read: TGTGCCAGCAGTGATTTGAGGGGGAGGAACTCC. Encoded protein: CASSDLRGRNS. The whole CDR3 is CASSDLRGRNSDYTF.

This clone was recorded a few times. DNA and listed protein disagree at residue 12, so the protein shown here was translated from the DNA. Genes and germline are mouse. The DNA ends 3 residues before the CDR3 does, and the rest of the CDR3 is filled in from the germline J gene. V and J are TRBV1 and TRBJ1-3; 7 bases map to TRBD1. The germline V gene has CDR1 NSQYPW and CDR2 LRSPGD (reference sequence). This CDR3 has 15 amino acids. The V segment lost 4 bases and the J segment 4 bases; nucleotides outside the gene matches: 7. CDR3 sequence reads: CTCSEGGGIGNTLYF. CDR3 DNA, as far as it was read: TGCACCTGCAGTGAAGGGGGCGGGATAGGAAATACG.

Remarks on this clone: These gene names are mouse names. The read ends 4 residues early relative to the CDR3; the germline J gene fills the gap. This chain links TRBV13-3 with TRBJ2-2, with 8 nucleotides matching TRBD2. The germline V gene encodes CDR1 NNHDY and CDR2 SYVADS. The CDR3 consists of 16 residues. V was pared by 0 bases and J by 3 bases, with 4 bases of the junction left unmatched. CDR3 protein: CASSDALGADTGQLYF. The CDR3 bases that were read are TGTGCCAGCAGTGATGCACTGGGGGCTGACACCGGG.

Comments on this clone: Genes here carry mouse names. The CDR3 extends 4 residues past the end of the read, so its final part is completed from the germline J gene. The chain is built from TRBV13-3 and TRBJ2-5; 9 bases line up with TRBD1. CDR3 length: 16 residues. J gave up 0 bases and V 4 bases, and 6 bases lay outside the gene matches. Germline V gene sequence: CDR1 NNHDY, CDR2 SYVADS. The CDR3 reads CASSPGTGRNQDTQYF. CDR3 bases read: TGTGCCAGCAGTCCCGGGACAGGGAGAAACCAAGAC.

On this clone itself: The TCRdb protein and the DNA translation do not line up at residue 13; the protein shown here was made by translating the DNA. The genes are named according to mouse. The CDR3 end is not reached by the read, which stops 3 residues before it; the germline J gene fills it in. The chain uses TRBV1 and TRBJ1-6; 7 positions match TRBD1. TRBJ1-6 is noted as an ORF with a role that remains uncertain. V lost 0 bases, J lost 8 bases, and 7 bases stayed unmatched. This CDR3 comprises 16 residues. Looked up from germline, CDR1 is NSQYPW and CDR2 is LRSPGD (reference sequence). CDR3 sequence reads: CTCSADRRGMDSPLYF. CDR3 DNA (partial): TGCACCTGCAGTGCAGATCGCAGGGGGATGGATTCGCCC.

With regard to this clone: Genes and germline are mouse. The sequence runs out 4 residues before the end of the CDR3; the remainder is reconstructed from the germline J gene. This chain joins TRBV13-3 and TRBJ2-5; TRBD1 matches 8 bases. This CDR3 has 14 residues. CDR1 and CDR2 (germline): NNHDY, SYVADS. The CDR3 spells CASSDRQGRDTQYF. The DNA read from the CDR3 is TGTGCCAGCAGTGATAGACAGGGGAGAGAC.

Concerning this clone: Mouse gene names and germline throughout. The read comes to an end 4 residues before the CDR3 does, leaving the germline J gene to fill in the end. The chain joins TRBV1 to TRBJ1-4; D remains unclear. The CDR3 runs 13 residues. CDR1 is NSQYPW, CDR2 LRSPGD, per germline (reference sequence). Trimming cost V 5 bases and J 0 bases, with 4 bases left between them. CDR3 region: CTCSWVSNERLFF. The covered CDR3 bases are TGCACCTGCAGTTGGGTTTCCAACGAA. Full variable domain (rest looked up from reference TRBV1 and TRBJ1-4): VTLLEQNPRWRLVPRGQAVNLRCILKNSQYPWMSWYQQDLQKQLQWLFTLRSPGDKEVKSLPGADYLATRVTDTELRLQVANMSQGRTLYCTCSWVSNERLFFGHGTKLSVL.

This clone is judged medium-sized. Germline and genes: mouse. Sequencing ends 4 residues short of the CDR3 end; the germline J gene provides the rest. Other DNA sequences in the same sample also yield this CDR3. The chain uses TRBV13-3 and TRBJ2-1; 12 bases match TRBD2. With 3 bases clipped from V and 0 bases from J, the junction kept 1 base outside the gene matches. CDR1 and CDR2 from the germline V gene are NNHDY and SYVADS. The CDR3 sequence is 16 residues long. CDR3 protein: CASSGTGGDNYAEQFF. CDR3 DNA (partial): TGTGCCAGCAGTGGGACTGGGGGGGATAACTATGCT.

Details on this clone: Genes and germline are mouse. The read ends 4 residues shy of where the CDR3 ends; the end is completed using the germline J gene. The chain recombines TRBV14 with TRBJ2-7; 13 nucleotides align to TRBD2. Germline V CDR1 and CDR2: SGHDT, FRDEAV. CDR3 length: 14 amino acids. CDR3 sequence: CASSAGTGGDEQYF. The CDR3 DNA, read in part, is TGTGCCAGCAGTGCCGGGACTGGGGGGGAT.

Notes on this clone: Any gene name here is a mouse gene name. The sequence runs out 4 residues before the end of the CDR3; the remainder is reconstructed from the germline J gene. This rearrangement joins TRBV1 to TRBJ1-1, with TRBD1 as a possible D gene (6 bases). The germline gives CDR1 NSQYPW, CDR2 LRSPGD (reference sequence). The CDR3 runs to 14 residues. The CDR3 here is CTCSAEARGAEVFF. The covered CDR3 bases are TGCACCTGCAGTGCAGAGGCCAGGGGAGCA.